Here is one TCR beta chain with its context. The target antigen is unknown. The data were taken from a study of cytomegalovirus exposure and HLA in healthy donors. The CDR3 sequence is 16 residues long. V was trimmed by 4 bases and J by 3 bases, leaving 16 bases between them. CDR1 is SGHTA and CDR2 is FQGNSA in the germline V gene. Notes on the study in general: According to a later analysis, donors in an Asian-associated ancestry cluster reportedly had fewer N-insertions than the roughly 670-donor mean. Several top significant clusters appeared, in a later analysis, to be linked to common viral pathogens. Exclusion applied to some V segments, including TRBV6-2 and TRBV6-3, as they were indistinguishable.

Primers included in the PCR were 60 Vbeta and 13 Jbeta primers. The table came from immunoSEQ multiplex PCR; TCRdb's copy has only in-frame clones and leaves some out. The sample lists about 140,000 clones, around 80% occurring once. The source of this sequence is a woman in her thirties in good health and CMV-seronegative. The rearrangement links TRBV7-2 to TRBJ2-1; perhaps TRBD2 as D (6 bases). Sequenced input: PBMCs. CDR3 sequence (DNA): TGTGCCAGCAGCTCCCCTACAGCGGGTGACTACAATGAGCAGTTCTTC. It codes for CASSSPTAGDYNEQFF.